The next 21 T cell receptor beta chains were all read from a single sample in a study of blood T cell repertoires in COVID-19. The repertoire was sequenced with immunoSEQ multiplex PCR; TCRdb's copy has only in-frame clones and lacks some. The sample consists of a few hundred thousand clones, approximately 88% of them appearing once. Sequenced sample: peripheral blood. Source of these receptors: a woman in her thirties who had recovered from COVID-19.

This clone was recorded only once. This chain joins TRBV12-3 or TRBV12-4 and TRBJ1-2, with D uncertain. V was pared by 2 bases and J by 8 bases, with 12 bases between. The CDR3 spans 13 residues. CDR3 bases: TGTGCCAGCAGTTTATCCCGCAGTCTCGGCTACACCTTC. Residues: CASSLSRSLGYTF.

J is TRBJ1-2 and V is TRBV19, with D tentatively TRBD1 (6 bases). The V end was cut by 1 base, the J end by 4 bases, with 13 bases between. There are 15 residues in the CDR3. In germline, CDR1 is LNHDA, CDR2 SQIVND (reference sequence). This CDR3 is CASSIAQGISYGYTF. In nucleotides, the CDR3 is TGTGCCAGTAGTATAGCCCAGGGGATAAGCTATGGCTACACCTTC.

V usage is TRBV5-4 and J usage is TRBJ1-4; D gene unclear. The V end was cut by 2 bases, the J end by 4 bases, with 9 bases between. The CDR3 covers 14 residues. CDR1 SGHNT and CDR2 YYREEE come from the germline V gene (reference sequence). The DNA of the CDR3 is TGTGCCAGCAGCTTTCCAGATCTTAATGAAAAACTGTTTTTT. Residues: CASSFPDLNEKLFF.

This clone has only one observation. The chain carries TRBV6-5 and TRBJ2-1, with D uncertain. The V and J ends lost 7 bases and 0 bases respectively, with 10 bases between them. The CDR3 is 14 residues long. Per germline, CDR1 MNHEY and CDR2 SVGAGI. The CDR3: CASTLQRSYNEQFF. The CDR3 DNA sequence: TGTGCCAGCACACTTCAGCGCTCCTACAATGAGCAGTTCTTC.

This clone came up many times. The chain combines TRBV12-3 or TRBV12-4 with TRBJ1-2, with a possible D match to TRBD1 (6 bases). The V end was cut by 7 bases, the J end by 4 bases, with 13 bases between. This CDR3 is 13 amino acids long. Here the CDR3 reads CASTRGGLYGYTF. CDR3 nucleotides: TGTGCCAGCACTAGGGGGGGCCTCTATGGCTACACCTTC.

This clone was observed a handful of times. V and J are TRBV21-1 and TRBJ2-7; the table assigns TRBD1, which was not confirmed against the DNA. TRBV21-1 has pseudogene status. CDR3 length equals 13 residues. In DNA form, the CDR3 reads TGTGCCAGCAGCAAAGGGACAGCTTACGAGCAGTACTTC. Amino acid sequence: CASSKGTAYEQYF.

The chain has TRBV7-2 and TRBJ1-3; D is unresolved. The ends were cut back, 5 bases at V and 8 bases at J, with 10 bases in the middle. The CDR3 covers 12 residues. Germline V gives CDR1 SGHTA, CDR2 FQGNSA. The CDR3 sequence: CASSATLDTIYF. CDR3 DNA: TGTGCCAGCAGCGCTACTTTGGACACCATATATTTT. Drawing the rest from reference TRBV7-2 and TRBJ1-3, the complete variable domain is GAGVSQSPSNKVTEKGKDVELRCDPISGHTALYWYRQSLGQGLEFLIYFQGNSAPDKSGLPSDRFSAERTGGSVSTLTIQRTQQEDSAVYLCASSATLDTIYFGEGSWLTVV.

The chain combines TRBV28 with TRBJ1-2, with D unresolved. From germline, CDR1 is MDHEN and CDR2 SYDVKM. The CDR3 sequence is 12 residues long. Deletions cut 2 bases from V and 5 bases from J, with 6 bases between. The CDR3 loop is CASSLGGYGYTF. CDR3 sequence (DNA): TGTGCCAGCAGTTTAGGCGGTTATGGCTACACCTTC.

V is TRBV7-2 and J is TRBJ1-2, with a weak D call TRBD1 (5 bases). Germline lookup yields CDR1 SGHTA and CDR2 FQGNSA. The V and J ends lost 0 bases and 4 bases respectively, with 12 bases between them. The length of the CDR3 is 15 residues. The CDR3 nucleotides are TGTGCCAGCAGCTTAGCGCAGGGCTCGGGCTATGGCTACACCTTC. This encodes CASSLAQGSGYGYTF.

V usage is TRBV7-9 and J usage is TRBJ1-5, with D possibly TRBD1 on 5 matching bases. This CDR3 spans 12 amino acids. Germline lookup yields CDR1 SEHNR and CDR2 FQNEAQ (reference sequence). Trimming stripped 8 bases from V and 7 bases from J, with 12 bases between. The CDR3 loop reads CASSRGDQPQHF. As DNA, the CDR3 is TGTGCCAGCTCTCGGGGGGACCAGCCCCAGCATTTT.

The table lists this clone with a count of one. V usage is TRBV18 and J usage is TRBJ1-2; 10 positions agree with TRBD1. The V and J ends lost 8 bases and 7 bases, in that order; junction bases with no gene match: 13. Germline V gene sequence: CDR1 KGHSH, CDR2 LQKENI. The CDR3 is 15 residues long. CDR3 DNA sequence: TGTGCCAGCCGGCTGACCGGGGACAGGGGTGCTGGCTACACCTTC. This sequence encodes CASRLTGDRGAGYTF.

This chain links TRBV6-5 with TRBJ2-1, with 12 bases that match TRBD1. CDR3 length: 14 amino acids. Germline V gene lookup returns CDR1 MNHEY and CDR2 SVGAGI. Trimming took 8 bases from V and 9 from J; bases not matched to a gene: 8. CDR3 in amino acids: CASEGQGAVGEQFF. The CDR3, as DNA: TGTGCCAGCGAGGGACAGGGGGCGGTCGGTGAGCAGTTCTTC.

The chain has TRBV5-1 and TRBJ2-5; unclear D gene. The V gene's germline CDR1 is SGHRS and CDR2 YFSETQ. The V end lost 0 bases, the J end lost 2 bases, and 11 bases lay between the germline ends. The CDR3 is made up of 15 amino acids. The CDR3 nucleotides read TGCGCCAGCAGCTTGGTACCAGCAGGACAAGAGACCCAGTACTTC. Translated, it gives CASSLVPAGQETQYF.

The chain carries TRBV2 and TRBJ2-1, with 9 bases fitting TRBD2. Germline CDR1 SNHLY, CDR2 FYNNEI. V dropped 1 base and J dropped 4; count of bases not matched to a gene: 5. This CDR3 has 16 amino acids. CDR3 amino acids: CASSEGGLASYNEQFF. CDR3 coding DNA: TGTGCCAGCAGTGAAGGGGGACTAGCTTCATACAATGAGCAGTTCTTC.

This chain uses TRBV18 with TRBJ1-5; TRBD1 matches 10 bases. The junction had 14 bases not matched to a gene; V was cut back by 8 bases and J by 4 bases. Germline V gene lookup returns CDR1 KGHSH and CDR2 LQKENI. This CDR3 has 17 amino acids. The CDR3 protein is CASGKGTGVLWNQPQHF. CDR3 in DNA: TGTGCCAGCGGCAAAGGGACAGGGGTGTTATGGAATCAGCCCCAGCATTTT.

The V gene is TRBV7-6, the J gene TRBJ1-5, with D uncertain. CDR1 is SGHVS, CDR2 FNYEAQ, per germline. This CDR3 spans 13 amino acids. V was shortened by 5 bases and J by 1 base, with 6 bases between the two germline ends. CDR3 bases: TGTGCCAGCAGCAAAAGCAGCAATCAGCCCCAGCATTTT. Its translation: CASSKSSNQPQHF.

The rearrangement uses TRBV4-2 and TRBJ1-4; D not resolved. The V end was cut by 4 bases, the J end by 4 bases, with 13 bases between. The CDR3 loop spans 15 amino acids. From germline, CDR1 is LGHNA and CDR2 YNFKEQ. The CDR3 region has the DNA TGTGCCAGCAGCCTTCTGGCACAGAATAATGAAAAACTGTTTTTT. Translated: CASSLLAQNNEKLFF.

V usage is TRBV5-4 and J usage is TRBJ2-1, with 13 bases matching TRBD2. There are 16 residues in the CDR3. Trimming removed 3 bases from V and 9 bases from J; junction bases left unmatched: 9. CDR1 and CDR2 (germline): SGHNT, YYREEE (reference sequence). The CDR3 here is CASSYPGLAGFGEQFF. Here the CDR3 DNA reads TGTGCCAGCAGCTACCCGGGACTAGCGGGGTTTGGTGAGCAGTTCTTC.

This clone was seen a few times. This sequence joins TRBV7-2 and TRBJ1-4, with TRBD1 matching 8 bases. Germline V gene lookup returns CDR1 SGHTA and CDR2 FQGNSA. The ends lost 8 bases at V and 8 bases at J; junction bases unmatched: 10. The CDR3 consists of 14 residues. CDR3 sequence: CASSFDRGDEKLFF. In DNA, the CDR3 is TGTGCCAGCTCCTTTGACAGGGGAGACGAAAAACTGTTTTTT.

The chain carries TRBV7-6 and TRBJ1-4; TRBD1 is a possible D gene (5 bases). The CDR3 contains 17 residues. From germline, CDR1 is SGHVS and CDR2 FNYEAQ. The V gene lost 0 bases and the J gene lost 4 bases, with 15 bases spanning the gap. CDR3 amino acids: CASSLAGAWSVNEKLFF. CDR3 in DNA: TGTGCCAGCAGCTTAGCAGGGGCGTGGTCAGTTAATGAAAAACTGTTTTTT.

This clone was observed a handful of times. The V call is TRBV7-3, the J call TRBJ2-1; 11 nucleotides line up with TRBD2. The CDR3 totals 16 residues. Trimming removed 5 bases from V and 6 bases from J; junction bases left unmatched: 9. The germline V gene has CDR1 SGHTA and CDR2 FQGTGA. CDR3 in DNA: TGTGCCAGCAGCCCTGGGGGACTAGCGGAACTCAATGAGCAGTTCTTC. Translation gives CASSPGGLAELNEQFF.